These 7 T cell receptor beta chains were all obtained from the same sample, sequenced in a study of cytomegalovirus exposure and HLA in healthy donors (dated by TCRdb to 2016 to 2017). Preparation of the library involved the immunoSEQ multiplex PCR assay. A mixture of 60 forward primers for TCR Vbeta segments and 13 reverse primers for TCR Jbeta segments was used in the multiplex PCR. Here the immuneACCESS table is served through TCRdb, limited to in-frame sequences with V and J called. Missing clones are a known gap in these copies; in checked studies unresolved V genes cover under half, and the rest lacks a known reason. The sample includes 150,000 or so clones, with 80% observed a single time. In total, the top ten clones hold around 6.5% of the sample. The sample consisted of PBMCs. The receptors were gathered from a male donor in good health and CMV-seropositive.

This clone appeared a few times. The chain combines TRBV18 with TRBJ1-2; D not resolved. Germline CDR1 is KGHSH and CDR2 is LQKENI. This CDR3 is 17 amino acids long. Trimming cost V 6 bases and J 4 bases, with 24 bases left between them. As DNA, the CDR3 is TGTGCCAGCTCCCCCCCGGGCGGGGAGCACTCTCCCTATGGCTACACCTTC. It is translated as CASSPPGGEHSPYGYTF.

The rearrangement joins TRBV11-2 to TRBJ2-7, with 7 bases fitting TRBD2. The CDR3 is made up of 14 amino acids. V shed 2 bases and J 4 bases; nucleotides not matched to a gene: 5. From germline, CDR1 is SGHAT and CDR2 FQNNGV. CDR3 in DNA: TGTGCCAGCAGCTTACGCGGGAGTCTTTACGAGCAGTACTTC. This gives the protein CASSLRGSLYEQYF.

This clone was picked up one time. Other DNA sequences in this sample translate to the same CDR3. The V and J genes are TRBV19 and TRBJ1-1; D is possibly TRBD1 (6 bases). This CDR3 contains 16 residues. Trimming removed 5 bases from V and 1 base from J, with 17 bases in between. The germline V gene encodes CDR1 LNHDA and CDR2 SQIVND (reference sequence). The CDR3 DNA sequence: TGTGCCAGTAGTCCCCGCGGGGGGCGCAGGAACACTGAAGCTTTCTTT. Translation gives CASSPRGGRRNTEAFF.

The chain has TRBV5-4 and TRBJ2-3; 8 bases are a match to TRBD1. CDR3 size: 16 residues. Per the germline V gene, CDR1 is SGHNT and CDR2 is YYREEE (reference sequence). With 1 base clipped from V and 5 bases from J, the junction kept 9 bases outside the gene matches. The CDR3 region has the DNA TGTGCCAGCAGCTTGTACGACAGGGGTTGGGAAGATACGCAGTATTTT. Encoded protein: CASSLYDRGWEDTQYF.

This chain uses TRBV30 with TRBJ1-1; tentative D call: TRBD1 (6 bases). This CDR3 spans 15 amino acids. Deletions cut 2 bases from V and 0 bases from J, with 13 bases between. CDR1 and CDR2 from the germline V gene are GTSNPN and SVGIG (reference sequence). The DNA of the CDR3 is TGTGCCTGGAGTCAGGCGGACAGATTGAACACTGAAGCTTTCTTT. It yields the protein CAWSQADRLNTEAFF.

CDR3 sequence: CASSLEGGSNYGYTF. Here the CDR3 DNA reads TGCGCCAGCAGCTTGGAAGGGGGCTCTAACTATGGCTACACCTTC. The genes are TRBV5-1 and TRBJ1-2; 7 bases line up with TRBD1. Germline trimming cut 0 bases from V and 0 bases from J; bases unmatched to any gene: 2. In germline, CDR1 is SGHRS, CDR2 YFSETQ. The CDR3 loop spans 15 amino acids.

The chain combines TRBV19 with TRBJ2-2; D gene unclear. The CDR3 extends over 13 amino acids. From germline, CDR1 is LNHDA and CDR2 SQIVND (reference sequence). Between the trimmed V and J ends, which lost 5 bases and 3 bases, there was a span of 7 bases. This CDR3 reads CASSPLHTGELFF. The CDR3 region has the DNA TGTGCCAGTAGTCCTCTTCACACCGGGGAGCTGTTTTTT.